These 2 T cell receptor beta chains share one sample of origin, sequenced in a study of PD-1 blockade in classical Hodgkin lymphoma. Every one of the patients relapsed after autologous stem cell transplantation (brentuximab vedotin exposure was variable). Assay: immunoSEQ multiplex PCR; the TCRdb copy retains only in-frame clones and omits some. This table has more than 90,000 clones, 75% to 85% appearing once. The material sequenced was peripheral blood mononuclear cells (PBMCs), taken before the second cycle of nivolumab. The source of these receptors is a human donor with classical Hodgkin lymphoma.

The rearrangement uses TRBV7-9 and TRBJ1-4; the match to TRBD1 covers 10 bases. With 1 base clipped from V and 7 bases from J, the junction kept 6 bases outside the gene matches. CDR3 length: 16 residues. The V gene's germline CDR1 is SEHNR and CDR2 FQNEAQ (reference sequence). The CDR3 loop reads CASSLGDRGLSEKLFF. In DNA, the CDR3 is TGTGCCAGCAGCTTAGGGGACAGGGGCCTAAGTGAAAAACTGTTTTTT.

This clone was counted between two and nine times. The chain carries TRBV7-2 and TRBJ2-7; 8 bases match TRBD1. The J segment lost 3 bases and the V segment lost 5 bases, leaving 3 bases of the junction unmatched. The germline CDR1 and CDR2 sequences are SGHTA and FQGNSA. The CDR3 sequence is 13 residues long. The CDR3 loop is CASSPGTGYEQYF. DNA for the CDR3: TGTGCCAGCAGCCCAGGGACAGGCTACGAGCAGTACTTC.